These 11 T cell receptor beta chains share one sample of origin, sequenced in a study of cytomegalovirus exposure and HLA in healthy donors. Primers included in the PCR were 60 Vbeta and 13 Jbeta primers. Measured with immunoSEQ multiplex PCR; TCRdb has only the in-frame clones, and not every one. The profile shows some 90,000 clones, under 85% of them singletons. Sequenced material: PBMCs. The receptors stem from a man aged 25-45 years in good health and CMV-seronegative.

This chain links TRBV5-6 with TRBJ2-7; 7 bases are shared with TRBD1. There are 14 residues in the CDR3. J was trimmed by 2 bases and V by 4 bases; bases with no gene match: 6. Germline lookup yields CDR1 SGHDT and CDR2 YYEEEE. CDR3 sequence: CASSVGTVAYEQYF. The DNA of the CDR3 is TGTGCCAGCAGCGTAGGGACAGTTGCCTACGAGCAGTACTTC.

The chain has TRBV19 and TRBJ2-7; TRBD2 is a possible D gene (7 bases). This CDR3 has 14 amino acids. CDR1 LNHDA and CDR2 SQIVND come from the germline V gene (reference sequence). V dropped 1 base and J dropped 2 bases, with 9 bases sitting between them. Here the CDR3 reads CASSIAGGAYEQYF. CDR3 sequence (DNA): TGTGCCAGTAGTATAGCGGGGGGCGCCTACGAGCAGTACTTC.

V gene TRBV4-1 combines with J gene TRBJ2-2, with TRBD1 as a possible D gene (6 bases). The CDR3 sequence is 13 residues long. From germline, CDR1 is MGHRA and CDR2 YSYEKL. V shed 5 bases and J shed 4 bases, with 8 bases lying between them. In nucleotides, the CDR3 is TGCGCCAGCAGCGACAGGATCACCGGGGAGCTGTTTTTT. Protein: CASSDRITGELFF.

The chain uses TRBV2 and TRBJ1-1; no definite D call. The germline V gene encodes CDR1 SNHLY and CDR2 FYNNEI. The CDR3 is 13 residues long. V dropped 8 bases and J dropped 1 base, with 11 bases sitting between them. The CDR3 nucleotides read TGTGCCAGCTTACGGGCGGGGAACACTGAAGCTTTCTTT. It is translated as CASLRAGNTEAFF. The whole variable domain, remainder taken from reference TRBV2 and TRBJ1-1, is EPEVTQTPSHQVTQMGQEVILRCVPISNHLYFYWYRQILGQKVEFLVSFYNNEISEKSEIFDDQFSVERPDGSNFTLKIRSTKLEDSAMYFCASLRAGNTEAFFGQGTRLTVV.

This clone has a handful of counts. The chain joins TRBV21-1 to TRBJ1-3; TRBD1, as called in the table, went unchecked against the DNA. TRBV21-1 is termed a pseudogene. The length of the CDR3 is 15 residues. The CDR3 nucleotides are TGTGCCAGCAGCAAGCACAGGGTATCTGGAAACACCATATATTTT. This encodes CASSKHRVSGNTIYF.

The rearrangement uses TRBV6-5 and TRBJ2-2; perhaps TRBD1 as D (5 bases). The CDR3 covers 14 residues. CDR1 is MNHEY and CDR2 is SVGAGI in the germline V gene. V was clipped by 5 bases and J by 5 bases, with 12 bases between them. CDR3 in amino acids: CASSPTPGTGELFF. The CDR3 DNA is TGTGCCAGCAGTCCAACCCCAGGGACCGGGGAGCTGTTTTTT.

This clone was counted only a few times. The chain recombines TRBV10-3 with TRBJ2-6; 8 positions agree with TRBD2. The CDR3 has 15 residues. The J segment lost 1 base and the V segment lost 5 bases, leaving 1 base of the junction unmatched. Germline lookup yields CDR1 ENHRY and CDR2 SYGVKD. CDR3 residues: CAISREGSGANVLTF. The DNA of the CDR3 is TGTGCCATCAGTCGGGAGGGATCTGGGGCCAACGTCCTGACTTTC.

CDR3 in amino acids: CATGAYEQYF. The CDR3 DNA sequence: TGTGCCACGGGGGCCTACGAGCAGTACTTC. The chain is built from TRBV27 and TRBJ2-7; D possibly corresponds to TRBD2 (6 bases). Germline loops: CDR1 MNHEY, CDR2 SMNVEV (reference sequence). Trimming pared 10 bases from V and 2 bases from J, leaving 6 bases between. CDR3 length equals 10 residues.

The gene calls are TRBV11-3 and TRBJ2-3; 12 positions match TRBD1. This CDR3 spans 16 amino acids. CDR1 is SGHNT, CDR2 YENEEA, per germline. The ends lost 4 bases at V and 6 bases at J; junction bases unmatched: 8. CDR3 DNA sequence: TGTGCCAGCAGCTCTAGGGACAGGGGGCATGGGGATACGCAGTATTTT. This gives the protein CASSSRDRGHGDTQYF.

The chain links TRBV6-5 to TRBJ2-7; 7 bases are shared with TRBD1. Germline V gene lookup returns CDR1 MNHEY and CDR2 SVGAGI. V shed 4 bases, J shed 3 bases, and the junction held 3 bases outside the gene matches. The CDR3 has 13 amino acids. The CDR3, as DNA: TGTGCCAGCAGTTCGACAGGGTTCTACGAGCAGTACTTC. Translated: CASSSTGFYEQYF.

This chain uses TRBV5-1 with TRBJ2-1, with 8 positions matching TRBD1. From germline, CDR1 is SGHRS and CDR2 YFSETQ. V was clipped by 4 bases and J by 7 bases; unmatched bases: 7. CDR3 length: 14 residues. CDR3 in amino acids: CASSGGQEGNEQFF. The CDR3 DNA is TGCGCCAGCAGCGGGGGACAGGAGGGGAATGAGCAGTTCTTC.